This T cell receptor (beta chain) was found in a study of beta chain features in type 1 diabetes. Isolated RNA was reverse transcribed in full, so expressed TCRB transcripts were sequenced. Only in-frame clones appear in the TCRdb table, and some are missing; sequencing was by immunoSEQ multiplex PCR. This sample has around 710,000 clones, with roughly 12% found just once. Trimming at V came to 7 bases and at J to 4 bases, leaving 11 bases not matched to a gene. This CDR3 has 15 residues. Germline CDR1 reads SNHLY; CDR2 reads FYNNEI. Remarks on this clone: Its antigen is not identified.

Study-level points and caveats: In all four CD4+ subsets, TCRB CDR3 length was significantly, moderately reduced in type 1 diabetes.

It was one heparinised blood draw, averaging around 110 mL, that each donor gave. This chain links TRBV2 with TRBJ2-5; 8 bases match TRBD1. Material for sequencing was naive CD4+ T cells from blood. The sequence was obtained from a man aged 30 to 39 with type 1 diabetes. This CDR3 is CASIPQGAQGETQYF. Written as DNA, the CDR3 is TGTGCCAGCATTCCGCAGGGGGCGCAGGGAGAGACCCAGTACTTC.